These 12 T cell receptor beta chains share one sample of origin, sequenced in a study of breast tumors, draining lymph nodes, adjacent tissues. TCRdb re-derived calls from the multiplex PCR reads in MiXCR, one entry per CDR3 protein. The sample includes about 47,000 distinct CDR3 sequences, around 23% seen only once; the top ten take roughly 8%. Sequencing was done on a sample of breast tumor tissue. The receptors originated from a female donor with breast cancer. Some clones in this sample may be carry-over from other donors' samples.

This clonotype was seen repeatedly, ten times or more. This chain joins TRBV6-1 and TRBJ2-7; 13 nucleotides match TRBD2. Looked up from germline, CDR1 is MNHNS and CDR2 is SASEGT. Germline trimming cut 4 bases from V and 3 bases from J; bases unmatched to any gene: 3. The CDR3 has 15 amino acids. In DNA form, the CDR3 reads TGTGCCAGCAGTGCCGGGACTAGCGGGGACTACGAGCAGTACTTC. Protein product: CASSAGTSGDYEQYF.

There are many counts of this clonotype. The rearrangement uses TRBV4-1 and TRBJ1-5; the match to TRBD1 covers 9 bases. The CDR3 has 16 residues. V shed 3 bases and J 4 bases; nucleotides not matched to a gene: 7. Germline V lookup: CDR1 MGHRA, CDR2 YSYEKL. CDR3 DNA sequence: TGCGCCAGCAGCCACCCGGGACAGGGAGCGAATCAGCCCCAGCATTTT. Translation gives CASSHPGQGANQPQHF.

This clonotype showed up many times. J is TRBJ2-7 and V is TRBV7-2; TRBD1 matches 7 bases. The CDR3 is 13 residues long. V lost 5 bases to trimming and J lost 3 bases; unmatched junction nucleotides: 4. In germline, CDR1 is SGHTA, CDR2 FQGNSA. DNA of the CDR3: TGTGCCAGCAGCGCTCGACAGGGCTACGAGCAGTACTTC. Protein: CASSARQGYEQYF.

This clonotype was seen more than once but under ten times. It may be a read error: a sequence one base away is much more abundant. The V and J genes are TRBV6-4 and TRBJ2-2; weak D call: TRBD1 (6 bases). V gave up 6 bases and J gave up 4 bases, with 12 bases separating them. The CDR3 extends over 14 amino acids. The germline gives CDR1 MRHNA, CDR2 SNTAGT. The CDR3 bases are TGTGCCAGCAGAAGGGACACTGGCACCGGGGAGCTGTTTTTT. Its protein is CASRRDTGTGELFF.

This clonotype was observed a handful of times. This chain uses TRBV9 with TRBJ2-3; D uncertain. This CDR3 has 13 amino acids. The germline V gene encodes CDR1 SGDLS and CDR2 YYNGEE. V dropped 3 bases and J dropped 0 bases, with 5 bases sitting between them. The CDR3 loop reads CASSATSTDTQYF. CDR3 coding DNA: TGTGCCAGCAGCGCCACAAGCACAGATACGCAGTATTTT.

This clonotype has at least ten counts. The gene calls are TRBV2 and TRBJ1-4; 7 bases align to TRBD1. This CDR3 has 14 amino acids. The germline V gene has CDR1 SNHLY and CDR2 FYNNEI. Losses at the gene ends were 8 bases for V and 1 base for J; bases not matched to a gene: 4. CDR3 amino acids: CASDYRGTNEKLFF. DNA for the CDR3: TGTGCCAGCGATTACAGGGGAACTAATGAAAAACTGTTTTTT.

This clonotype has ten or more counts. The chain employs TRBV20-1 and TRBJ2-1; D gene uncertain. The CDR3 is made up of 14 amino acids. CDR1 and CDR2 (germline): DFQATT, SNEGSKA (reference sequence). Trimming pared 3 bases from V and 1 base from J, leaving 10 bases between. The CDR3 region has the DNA TGCAGTGCTAGGAGTTGGCGATCCTACAATGAGCAGTTCTTC. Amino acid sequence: CSARSWRSYNEQFF.

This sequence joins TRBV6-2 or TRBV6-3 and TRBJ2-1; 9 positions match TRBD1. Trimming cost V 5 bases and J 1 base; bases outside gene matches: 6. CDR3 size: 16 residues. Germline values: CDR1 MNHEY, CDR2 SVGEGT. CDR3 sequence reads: CASSRQGGLSYNEQFF. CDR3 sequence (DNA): TGTGCCAGCAGTCGACAGGGGGGCCTTTCCTACAATGAGCAGTTCTTC.

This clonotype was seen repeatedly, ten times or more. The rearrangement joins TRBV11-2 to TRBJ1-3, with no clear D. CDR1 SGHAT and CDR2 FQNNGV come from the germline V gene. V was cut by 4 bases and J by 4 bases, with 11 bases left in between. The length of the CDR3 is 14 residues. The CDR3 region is CASSSQVPGNTIYF. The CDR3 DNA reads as TGTGCCAGCAGCTCCCAAGTTCCGGGAAACACCATATATTTT.

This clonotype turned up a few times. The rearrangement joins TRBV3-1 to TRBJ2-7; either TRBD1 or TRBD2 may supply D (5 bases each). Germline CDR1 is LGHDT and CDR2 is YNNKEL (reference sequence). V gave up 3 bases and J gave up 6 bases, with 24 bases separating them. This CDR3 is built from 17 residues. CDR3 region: CASSHPPTGTLAGEQYF. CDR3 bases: TGTGCCAGCAGCCATCCCCCTACCGGGACCCTCGCTGGCGAGCAGTACTTC.

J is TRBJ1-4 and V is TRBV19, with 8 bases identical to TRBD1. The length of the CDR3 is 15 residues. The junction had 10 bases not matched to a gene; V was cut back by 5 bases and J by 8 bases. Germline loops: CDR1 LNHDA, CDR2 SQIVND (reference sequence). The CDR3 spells CASSDTTGDKEKLFF. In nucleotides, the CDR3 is TGTGCCAGTAGTGACACGACAGGGGACAAAGAAAAACTGTTTTTT.

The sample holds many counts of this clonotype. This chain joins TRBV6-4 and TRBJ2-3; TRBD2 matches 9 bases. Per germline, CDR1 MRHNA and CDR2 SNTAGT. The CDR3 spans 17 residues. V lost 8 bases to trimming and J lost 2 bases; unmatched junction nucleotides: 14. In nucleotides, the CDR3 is TGTGCCAGCTGGGGACTAGCCCTCTCCTTAAACACAGATACGCAGTATTTT. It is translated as CASWGLALSLNTDTQYF.